This T cell receptor beta chain was sequenced for a study of prognosis after radiotherapy for stage I lung cancer. Study information: Newly diagnosed primary stage I lung tumors were present in about 14 patients, and oligometastatic NSCLC after surgical resection of the primary tumor was present in about five patients.

Germline trimming cut 6 bases from V and 7 bases from J; bases unmatched to any gene: 14. This CDR3 is 15 amino acids long. This clonotype was counted a few times. This may arise from a read error, as a much more abundant clone is one base away. The conserved phenylalanine or tryptophan is not found at the CDR3 terminus, so this likely reflects a read error. Two rounds of multiplex PCR amplified TCR beta CDR3 from genomic DNA. First-round PCR employed TRBV- and TRBJ-specific primers for each gene. Using its own MiXCR run on the multiplex PCR reads, TCRdb lists one record per CDR3 protein. The table includes roughly 13,000 distinct CDR3 sequences, 35% to 40% detected once.

The sample here was PBMCs, taken before or after stereotactic body radiation therapy (not recorded which). This rearrangement joins TRBV12-3 or TRBV12-4 to TRBJ2-5; 7 nucleotides match TRBD2. The receptor was isolated from a donor of 50 years or more with non-small cell lung cancer. The CDR3 DNA sequence: TGTGCCAGCAGCCCGACCGGGACCCGCGGGGGGACCCAGTACCTC. Its protein product is CASSPTGTRGGTQYL.